Presented here are 17 T cell receptor beta chains from one specimen sequenced in a study of blood T cell repertoires in COVID-19. Generated by immunoSEQ multiplex PCR, the TCRdb table keeps only in-frame clones and is missing some. The sample has some 58,000 clones, 75% to 85% seen once. Sequencing was performed on peripheral blood. The receptors shown here come from a man in his forties or fifties with COVID-19, enrolled during active disease.

This chain links TRBV5-1 with TRBJ2-5; 9 bases map to TRBD1. The CDR3 length is 15 residues. J gave up 7 bases and V 5 bases, and 12 bases lay outside the gene matches. The germline V gene has CDR1 SGHRS and CDR2 YFSETQ. For the CDR3, the DNA is TGCGCCAGCAGTCATACAGGGGGCCGTCAGATGACCCAGTACTTC. This translates into CASSHTGGRQMTQYF. Together with reference TRBV5-1 and TRBJ2-5, the CDR3 gives the full variable domain: KAGVTQTPRYLIKTRGQQVTLSCSPISGHRSVSWYQQTPGQGLQFLFEYFSETQRNKGNFPGRFSGRQFSNSRSEMNVSTLELGDSALYLCASSHTGGRQMTQYFGPGTRLLVL.

J is TRBJ2-2 and V is TRBV4-3; 10 bases are a match to TRBD2. The CDR3 has 16 residues. Germline-derived CDR1 and CDR2 are LGHNA and YSLEER. J lost 6 bases, V lost 0 bases, and 4 bases had no gene match. For the CDR3, the DNA is TGCGCCAGCAGCCAAGATTTACTAGCGGGACCCGGGGAGCTGTTTTTT. Translation gives CASSQDLLAGPGELFF.

The chain uses TRBV25-1 and TRBJ1-5; D may be TRBD1 (6 bases). The CDR3 is 14 residues long. Germline V lookup: CDR1 MGHDK, CDR2 SYGVNS. Trimming took 3 bases from V and 3 from J, leaving 9 bases between them. The CDR3 reads CASSEPGDNQPQHF. The CDR3 region has the DNA TGTGCCAGCAGTGAGCCAGGGGACAATCAGCCCCAGCATTTT. The whole variable domain, remainder taken from reference TRBV25-1 and TRBJ1-5, is EADIYQTPRYLVIGTGKKITLECSQTMGHDKMYWYQQDPGMELHLIHYSYGVNSTEKGDLSSESTVSRIRTEHFPLTLESARPSHTSQYLCASSEPGDNQPQHFGDGTRLSIL.

The chain combines TRBV27 with TRBJ2-6; the D gene is possibly TRBD1 (6 bases). The germline V gene encodes CDR1 MNHEY and CDR2 SMNVEV (reference sequence). The V gene lost 5 bases and the J gene lost 2 bases, with 13 bases spanning the gap. The CDR3 spans 16 residues. CDR3 coding DNA: TGTGCCAGCAGTCGACAGGAACTAACTGGGGCCAACGTCCTGACTTTC. As protein: CASSRQELTGANVLTF.

This chain joins TRBV24-1 and TRBJ2-3, with 7 nucleotides matching TRBD2. V lost 3 bases to trimming and J lost 5 bases; unmatched junction nucleotides: 7. The CDR3 sequence is 15 residues long. The germline CDR1 and CDR2 sequences are KGHDR and SFDVKD. The CDR3 region has the DNA TGTGCCACCAGTGATCCGGGGGAGGGAGGAGATACGCAGTATTTT. This sequence encodes CATSDPGEGGDTQYF.

The chain carries TRBV28 and TRBJ1-3; TRBD1 is a possible D gene (6 bases). The CDR3 length is 16 residues. The germline gives CDR1 MDHEN, CDR2 SYDVKM. Trimming left V 5 bases short and J 0 bases short, with 14 bases between. The CDR3 reads CASSPLSTGSGNTIYF. The CDR3 DNA reads as TGTGCCAGCAGTCCGTTATCGACAGGCTCTGGAAACACCATATATTTT.

The chain couples TRBV7-6 to TRBJ2-2; D remains ambiguous. The length of the CDR3 is 15 residues. Per germline, CDR1 SGHVS and CDR2 FNYEAQ. The ends were cut back, 3 bases at V and 0 bases at J, with 8 bases in the middle. The CDR3 DNA reads as TGTGCCAGCAGCTTCGGAGTAACGAACACCGGGGAGCTGTTTTTT. This sequence encodes CASSFGVTNTGELFF.

The J gene is TRBJ2-7, the V gene TRBV7-3; D perhaps matches TRBD2 (5 bases). This CDR3 spans 14 amino acids. Germline CDR1 is SGHTA and CDR2 is FQGTGA. V lost 4 bases and J lost 0, with 10 bases in between. CDR3 bases: TGTGCCAGCAGCTCAGATGCGGGCTCCTACGAGCAGTACTTC. This codes for CASSSDAGSYEQYF.

The chain joins TRBV5-8 to TRBJ1-5, with D possibly matching TRBD1 (6 bases). The CDR3 is 14 amino acids. Germline CDR1 SGHTS, CDR2 YDEGEE. Trimming pared 2 bases from V and 3 bases from J, leaving 9 bases between. The CDR3 is CASSLQGINQPQHF. CDR3 sequence (DNA): TGTGCCAGCAGCTTACAGGGCATCAATCAGCCCCAGCATTTT.

V is TRBV28 and J is TRBJ2-3; 10 nucleotides align to TRBD2. The V gene's germline CDR1 is MDHEN and CDR2 SYDVKM. After removal of 4 bases from V and 1 base from J, the junction contained 5 bases not matched to a gene. CDR3 length: 16 amino acids. CDR3 DNA sequence: TGTGCCAGCAGTTACACCGGGACTAGCGGCACAGATACGCAGTATTTT. This translates into CASSYTGTSGTDTQYF.

The chain combines TRBV2 with TRBJ1-1; possible D gene TRBD1, 6 bases. The CDR3 is made up of 14 amino acids. V lost 10 bases and J 0 bases, leaving 15 bases between the germline ends. CDR1 SNHLY and CDR2 FYNNEI come from the germline V gene. The CDR3, as DNA: TGTGCCACCTCGGACAGATTTTTGAACACTGAAGCTTTCTTT. This codes for CATSDRFLNTEAFF.

This chain connects TRBV4-2 to TRBJ1-4; TRBD1 might be the D (5 bases). V shed 0 bases and J shed 8 bases, with 16 bases lying between them. The CDR3 is 16 amino acids. Germline lookup yields CDR1 LGHNA and CDR2 YNFKEQ. CDR3 in amino acids: CASSQDRGGGDEKLFF. The DNA of the CDR3 is TGTGCCAGCAGCCAAGATCGAGGCGGAGGGGACGAAAAACTGTTTTTT.

The chain uses TRBV3-1 (or the pseudogene TRBV3-2) and TRBJ1-2; 7 bases match TRBD1. Germline CDR1 and CDR2: LGHDT and YNNKEL (reference sequence). J gave up 1 base and V 4 bases, and 6 bases lay outside the gene matches. CDR3 length equals 15 residues. CDR3 coding DNA: TGTGCCAGCAGCCCGGGACAGCTCCTTAACTATGGCTACACCTTC. Residues: CASSPGQLLNYGYTF.

Details on this clone: One end of the junction fails to match germline, which may point to a read error. This chain links TRBV27 with TRBJ2-7; 8 bases map to TRBD1. Germline V gives CDR1 MNHEY, CDR2 SMNVEV (reference sequence). The CDR3 has 11 amino acids. CDR3 residues: CASSRTGGLHF. The CDR3 region has the DNA TGTGCCAGCAGTCGCACAGGGGGATTGCACTTC.

This chain joins TRBV30 and TRBJ1-1; the D gene is possibly TRBD1 (5 bases). The CDR3 has 13 amino acids. The V gene lost 8 bases and the J gene lost 0 bases, with 13 bases spanning the gap. Looked up from germline, CDR1 is GTSNPN and CDR2 is SVGIG (reference sequence). CDR3 in DNA: TGTGCCCGCCAGGGTCCCATGAACACTGAAGCTTTCTTT. Protein sequence: CARQGPMNTEAFF.

The chain couples TRBV7-9 to TRBJ1-6, with D hard to call. The CDR3 spans 13 residues. CDR1 and CDR2 (germline): SEHNR, FQNEAQ (reference sequence). With 1 base removed from V and 9 bases from J, the gap between germline ends came to 7 bases. CDR3 DNA sequence: TGTGCCAGCAGCTTAGATGGAGGTTCACCCCTCCACTTT. Its translation: CASSLDGGSPLHF.

The chain links TRBV11-3 to TRBJ2-1, with 9 bases that match TRBD2. Germline loops: CDR1 SGHNT, CDR2 YENEEA. The junction had 12 bases not matched to a gene; V was cut back by 1 base and J by 8 bases. The CDR3 is 17 residues long. The CDR3 loop is CASSLGVAGGVVDEQFF. In nucleotides, the CDR3 is TGTGCCAGCAGCTTAGGGGTGGCGGGAGGGGTGGTCGATGAGCAGTTCTTC.